The 8 T cell receptor beta chains below were found in one sample sequenced in a study of graft-versus-host responses after intestinal transplantation. These receptors' antigens are unknown. Repertoires were generated with immunoSEQ multiplex PCR, while TCRdb's copy carries only in-frame clones and drops some. The table lists fewer than 150,000 clones, roughly nine tenths of them singletons. Sequencing used unstimulated CD4+ T cells sorted from spleen or lymph node cells, obtained before intestinal transplant. The receptors shown here come from a human donor who received an intestinal transplant.

V usage is TRBV25-1 and J usage is TRBJ1-2, with D tentatively TRBD1 (5 bases). The ends were cut back, 1 base at V and 2 bases at J, with 14 bases in the middle. Looked up from germline, CDR1 is MGHDK and CDR2 is SYGVNS. There are 16 residues in the CDR3. The CDR3 bases are TGTGCCAGCAGTGAATCGGGGGTTCGGCAGAACTATGGCTACACCTTC. It specifies CASSESGVRQNYGYTF.

The V call is TRBV4-2, the J call TRBJ1-6; TRBD1 matches 9 bases. CDR3 length equals 15 residues. The ends lost 7 bases at V and 5 bases at J; junction bases unmatched: 6. Looked up from germline, CDR1 is LGHNA and CDR2 is YNFKEQ. The CDR3, as DNA: TGTGCCAGCAACTCGGGACAGGGAAATAATTCACCCCTCCACTTT. It encodes CASNSGQGNNSPLHF.

V is TRBV29-1 and J is TRBJ2-3; D remains ambiguous. CDR3 length: 12 residues. Germline CDR1 reads SQVTM; CDR2 reads ANQGSEA. Trimming removed 4 bases from V and 0 bases from J, with 5 bases in between. CDR3 sequence reads: CSVASSTDTQYF. CDR3 bases: TGCAGCGTTGCCAGTAGCACAGATACGCAGTATTTT.

This clone was counted between two and nine times. J is TRBJ2-1 and V is TRBV10-3, with D hard to call. V was trimmed by 4 bases and J by 5 bases, leaving 3 bases between them. The CDR3 runs 11 residues. Per the germline V gene, CDR1 is ENHRY and CDR2 is SYGVKD. The CDR3 DNA follows: TGTGCCATCAGTGGACACAATGAGCAGTTCTTC. Amino acids: CAISGHNEQFF.

This sequence joins TRBV5-4 and TRBJ1-2; the match to TRBD1 covers 9 bases. This CDR3 contains 16 residues. After removal of 4 bases from V and 1 base from J, the junction contained 8 bases not matched to a gene. CDR1 is SGHNT, CDR2 YYREEE, per germline (reference sequence). The CDR3 nucleotides are TGTGCCAGCAGCCTAGGGACAGGGAGGGGTAACTATGGCTACACCTTC. Amino acid sequence: CASSLGTGRGNYGYTF.

The V gene is TRBV6-5, the J gene TRBJ2-3; possible D gene TRBD1, 6 bases. V gave up 2 bases and J gave up 3 bases, with 9 bases separating them. The CDR3 totals 14 residues. CDR1 is MNHEY and CDR2 is SVGAGI in the germline V gene. The CDR3 DNA reads as TGTGCCAGCAGTTACGGTGGACAGACAGATACGCAGTATTTT. It specifies CASSYGGQTDTQYF.

The chain couples TRBV5-1 to TRBJ1-1, with D possibly TRBD1 on 5 matching bases. This CDR3 spans 15 amino acids. Germline V gene sequence: CDR1 SGHRS, CDR2 YFSETQ. Trimming stripped 1 base from V and 0 bases from J, with 10 bases between. In DNA form, the CDR3 reads TGCGCCAGCAGCTTGTGGGGGGGGATGAACACTGAAGCTTTCTTT. Translation: CASSLWGGMNTEAFF.

CDR3 in DNA: TGTGCCACCAGCAAGGGGAGTCTGGATAATTCACCCCTCCACTTT. Translated: CATSKGSLDNSPLHF. This sequence joins TRBV15 and TRBJ1-6, with D maybe TRBD1 (5 bases). Germline assignment: CDR1 LNHNV and CDR2 YYDKDF (reference sequence). V gave up 4 bases and J gave up 5 bases, with 12 bases separating them. CDR3 length: 15 amino acids.